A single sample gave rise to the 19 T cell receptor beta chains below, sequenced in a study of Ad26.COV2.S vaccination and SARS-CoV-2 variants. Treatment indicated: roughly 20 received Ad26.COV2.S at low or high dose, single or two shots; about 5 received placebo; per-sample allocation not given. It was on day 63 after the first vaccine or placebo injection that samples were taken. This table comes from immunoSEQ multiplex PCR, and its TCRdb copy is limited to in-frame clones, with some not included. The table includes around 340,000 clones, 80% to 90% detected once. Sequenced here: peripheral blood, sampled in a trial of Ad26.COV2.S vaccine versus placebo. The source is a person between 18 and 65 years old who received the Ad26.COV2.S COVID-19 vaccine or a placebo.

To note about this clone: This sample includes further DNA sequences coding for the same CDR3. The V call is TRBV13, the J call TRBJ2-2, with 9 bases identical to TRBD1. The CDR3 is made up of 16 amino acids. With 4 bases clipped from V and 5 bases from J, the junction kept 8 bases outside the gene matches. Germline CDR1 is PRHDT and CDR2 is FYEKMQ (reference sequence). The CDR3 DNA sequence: TGTGCCAGCAGCTCCCCCGGGACAGGGATAACCGGGGAGCTGTTTTTT. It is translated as CASSSPGTGITGELFF.

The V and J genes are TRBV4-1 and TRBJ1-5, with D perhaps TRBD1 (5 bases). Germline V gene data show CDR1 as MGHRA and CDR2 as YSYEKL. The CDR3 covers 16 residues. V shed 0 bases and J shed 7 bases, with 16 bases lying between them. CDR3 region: CASSQDPGGWRQPQHF. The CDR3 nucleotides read TGCGCCAGCAGCCAAGATCCCGGGGGATGGAGACAGCCCCAGCATTTT.

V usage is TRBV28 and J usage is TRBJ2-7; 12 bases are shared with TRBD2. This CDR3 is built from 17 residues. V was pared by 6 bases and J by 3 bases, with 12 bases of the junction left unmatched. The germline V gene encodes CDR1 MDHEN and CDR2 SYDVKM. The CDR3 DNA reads TGTGCCAGCAGCCTCCCTGGACTAGCGGGGACGTACTACGAGCAGTACTTC. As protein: CASSLPGLAGTYYEQYF.

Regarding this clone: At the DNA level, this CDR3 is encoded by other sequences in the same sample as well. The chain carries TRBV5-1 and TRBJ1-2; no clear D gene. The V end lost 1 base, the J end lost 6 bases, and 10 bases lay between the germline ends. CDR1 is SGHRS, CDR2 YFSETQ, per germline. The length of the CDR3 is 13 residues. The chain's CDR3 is CASSLTGEDGYTF. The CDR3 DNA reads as TGCGCCAGCAGCTTGACCGGGGAGGATGGCTACACCTTC.

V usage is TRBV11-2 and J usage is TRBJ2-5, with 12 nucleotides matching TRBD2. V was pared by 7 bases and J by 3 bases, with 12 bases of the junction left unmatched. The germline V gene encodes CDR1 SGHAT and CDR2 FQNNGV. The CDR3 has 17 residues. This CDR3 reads CASNGLAGFKEEETQYF. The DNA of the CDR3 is TGTGCCAGCAACGGACTAGCGGGATTTAAGGAGGAAGAGACCCAGTACTTC.

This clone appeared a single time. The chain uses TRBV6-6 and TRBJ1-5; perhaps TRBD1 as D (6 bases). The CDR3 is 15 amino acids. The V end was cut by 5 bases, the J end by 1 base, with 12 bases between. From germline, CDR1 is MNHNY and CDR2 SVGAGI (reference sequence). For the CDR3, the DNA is TGTGCCAGCAGTCTTACAGGGTACAGCAATCAGCCCCAGCATTTT. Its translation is CASSLTGYSNQPQHF.

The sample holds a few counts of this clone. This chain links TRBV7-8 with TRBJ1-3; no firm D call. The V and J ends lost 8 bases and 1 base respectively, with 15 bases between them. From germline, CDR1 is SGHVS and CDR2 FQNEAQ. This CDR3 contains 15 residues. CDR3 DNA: TGTGCCAGCGCGGACGGGATAACTTCTGGAAACACCATATATTTT. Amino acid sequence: CASADGITSGNTIYF.

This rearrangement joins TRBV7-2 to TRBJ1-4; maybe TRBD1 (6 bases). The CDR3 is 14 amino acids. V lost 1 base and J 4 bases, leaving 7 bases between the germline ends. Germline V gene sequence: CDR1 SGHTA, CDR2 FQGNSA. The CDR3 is CASSLVGGNEKLFF. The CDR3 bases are TGTGCCAGCAGCTTAGTAGGGGGTAATGAAAAACTGTTTTTT.

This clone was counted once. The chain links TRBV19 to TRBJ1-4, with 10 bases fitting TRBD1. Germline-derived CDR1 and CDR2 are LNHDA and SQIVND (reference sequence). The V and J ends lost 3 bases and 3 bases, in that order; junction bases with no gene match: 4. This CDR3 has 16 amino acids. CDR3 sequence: CASSIDRGQSNEKLFF. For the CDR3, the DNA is TGTGCCAGTAGTATTGACAGGGGGCAATCTAATGAAAAACTGTTTTTT.

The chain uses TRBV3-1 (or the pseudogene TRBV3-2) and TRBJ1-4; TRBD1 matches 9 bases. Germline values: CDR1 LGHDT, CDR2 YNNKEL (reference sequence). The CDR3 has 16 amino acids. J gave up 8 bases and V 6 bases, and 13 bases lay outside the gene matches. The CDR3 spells CASREGGQGRGEKLFF. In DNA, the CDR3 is TGTGCCAGCAGGGAGGGGGGACAGGGAAGAGGCGAAAAACTGTTTTTT.

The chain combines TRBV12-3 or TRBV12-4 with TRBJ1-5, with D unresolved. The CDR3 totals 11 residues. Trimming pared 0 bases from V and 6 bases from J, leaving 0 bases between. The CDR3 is CASSLAQPQHF. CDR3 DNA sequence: TGTGCCAGCAGTTTAGCTCAGCCCCAGCATTTT.

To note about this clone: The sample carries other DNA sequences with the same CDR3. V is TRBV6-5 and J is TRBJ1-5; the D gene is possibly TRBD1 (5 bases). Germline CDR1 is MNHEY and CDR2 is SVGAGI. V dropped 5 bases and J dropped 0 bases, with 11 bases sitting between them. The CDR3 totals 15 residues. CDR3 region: CASSRDRYSNQPQHF. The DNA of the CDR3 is TGTGCCAGCAGTCGAGACAGATATAGCAATCAGCCCCAGCATTTT.

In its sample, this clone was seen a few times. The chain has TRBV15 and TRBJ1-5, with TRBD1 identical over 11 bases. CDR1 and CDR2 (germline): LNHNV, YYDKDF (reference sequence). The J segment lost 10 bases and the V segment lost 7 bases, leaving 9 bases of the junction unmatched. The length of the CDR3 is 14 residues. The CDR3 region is CATTAGTGGPPQHF. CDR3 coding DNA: TGTGCCACCACGGCTGGGACAGGGGGTCCCCCCCAGCATTTT.

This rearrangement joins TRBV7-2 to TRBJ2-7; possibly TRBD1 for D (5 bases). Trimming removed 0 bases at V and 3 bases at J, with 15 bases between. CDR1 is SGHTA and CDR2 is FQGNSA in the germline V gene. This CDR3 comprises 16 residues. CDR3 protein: CASSLAGGRTIYEQYF. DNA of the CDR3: TGTGCCAGCAGCTTAGCTGGCGGCCGGACAATCTACGAGCAGTACTTC. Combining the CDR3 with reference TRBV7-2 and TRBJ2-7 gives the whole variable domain GAGVSQSPSNKVTEKGKDVELRCDPISGHTALYWYRQSLGQGLEFLIYFQGNSAPDKSGLPSDRFSAERTGGSVSTLTIQRTQQEDSAVYLCASSLAGGRTIYEQYFGPGTRLTVT.

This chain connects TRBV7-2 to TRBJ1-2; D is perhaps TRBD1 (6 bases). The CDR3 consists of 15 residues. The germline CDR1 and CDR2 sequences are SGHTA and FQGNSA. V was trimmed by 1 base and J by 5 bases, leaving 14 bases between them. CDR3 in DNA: TGTGCCAGCAGCTTAGTTGTAGGGGGTGAATATGGCTACACCTTC. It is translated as CASSLVVGGEYGYTF.

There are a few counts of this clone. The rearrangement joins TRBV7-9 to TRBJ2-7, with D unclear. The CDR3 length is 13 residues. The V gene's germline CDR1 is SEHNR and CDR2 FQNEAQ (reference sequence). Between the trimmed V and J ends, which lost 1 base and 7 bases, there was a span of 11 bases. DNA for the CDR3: TGTGCCAGCAGCTTAGTGGGGTTAGGGGAGCAGTACTTC. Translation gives CASSLVGLGEQYF. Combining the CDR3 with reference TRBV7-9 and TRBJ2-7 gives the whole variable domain DTGVSQNPRHKITKRGQNVTFRCDPISEHNRLYWYRQTLGQGPEFLTYFQNEAQLEKSRLLSDRFSAERPKGSFSTLEIQRTEQGDSAMYLCASSLVGLGEQYFGPGTRLTVT.

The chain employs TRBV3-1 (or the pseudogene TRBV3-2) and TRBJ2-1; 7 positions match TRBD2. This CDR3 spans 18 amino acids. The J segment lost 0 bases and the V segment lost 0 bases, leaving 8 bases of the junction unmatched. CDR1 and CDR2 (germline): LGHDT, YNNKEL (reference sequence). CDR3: CASSQDTRLASSYNEQFF. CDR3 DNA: TGTGCCAGCAGCCAAGATACGCGACTAGCTTCCTCCTACAATGAGCAGTTCTTC.

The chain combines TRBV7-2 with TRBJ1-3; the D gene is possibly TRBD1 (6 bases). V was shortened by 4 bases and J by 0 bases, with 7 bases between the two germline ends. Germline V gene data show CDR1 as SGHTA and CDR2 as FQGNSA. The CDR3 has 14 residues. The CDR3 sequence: CASSYRDSGNTIYF. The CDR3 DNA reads TGTGCCAGCAGCTACAGGGACTCTGGAAACACCATATATTTT.

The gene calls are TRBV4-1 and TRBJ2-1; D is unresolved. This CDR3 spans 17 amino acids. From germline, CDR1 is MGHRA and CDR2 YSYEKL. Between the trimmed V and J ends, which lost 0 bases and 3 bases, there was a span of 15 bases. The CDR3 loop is CASSQDPARPSYNEQFF. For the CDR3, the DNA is TGCGCCAGCAGCCAAGATCCGGCGAGACCAAGCTACAATGAGCAGTTCTTC.